Below, one TCR beta chain is given with its context. This specimen belongs to a study of cytomegalovirus exposure and HLA in healthy donors. The CDR3 spans 15 residues. Germline CDR1 reads LGHNA; CDR2 reads YSLEER. V gave up 4 bases and J gave up 3 bases; unmatched junction bases: 6. This table comes from immunoSEQ multiplex PCR, and its TCRdb copy is limited to in-frame clones, with some not included. This sample has over 100,000 clones, with less than 95% found just once. This TCR was sampled from a woman younger than 30 in good health and CMV-seronegative. The chain couples TRBV4-3 to TRBJ2-7; 10 bases are a match to TRBD1. The sequenced sample was PBMCs. This CDR3 is CASSLGTGVVYEQYF. CDR3 in DNA: TGCGCCAGCAGCCTAGGGACAGGGGTTGTCTACGAGCAGTACTTC.